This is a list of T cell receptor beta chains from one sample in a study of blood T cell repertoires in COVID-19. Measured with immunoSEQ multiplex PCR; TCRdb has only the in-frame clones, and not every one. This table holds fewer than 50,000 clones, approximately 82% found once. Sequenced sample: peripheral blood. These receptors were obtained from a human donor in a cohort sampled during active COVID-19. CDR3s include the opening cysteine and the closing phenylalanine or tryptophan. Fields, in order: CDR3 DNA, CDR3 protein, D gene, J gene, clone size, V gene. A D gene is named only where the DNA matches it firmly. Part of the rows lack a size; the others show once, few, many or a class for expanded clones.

CDR3 DNA: TGTGCCAGCAGCCCCCCCCAGGGTTGGGGCTACGAGCAGTACTTC
CDR3 protein: CASSPPQGWGYEQYF
D gene: NA
J gene: TRBJ2-7
clone size: once
V gene: TRBV7-9

CDR3 DNA: TGTGCCAGTGGGGGGGTTTTAAGCAATCAGCCCCAGCATTTT
CDR3 protein: CASGGVLSNQPQHF
D gene: NA
J gene: TRBJ1-5
clone size: NA
V gene: TRBV28

CDR3 DNA: TGTGCCAGTAGTGGGACTAGCGGGAGGACCAACAATGAGCAGTTCTTC
CDR3 protein: CASSGTSGRTNNEQFF
D gene: TRBD2
J gene: TRBJ2-1
clone size: NA
V gene: TRBV19

CDR3 DNA: TGTGCCAGTAGTATTCGGGGGGGCAGGGACCTCCGAAGCTCCTACAATGAGCAGTTCTTC
CDR3 protein: CASSIRGGRDLRSSYNEQFF
D gene: TRBD2
J gene: TRBJ2-1
clone size: few
V gene: TRBV19

CDR3 DNA: TGTGCCAGCAGGGACAGGGGCGGGGGAGAGACCCAGTACTTC
CDR3 protein: CASRDRGGGETQYF
D gene: TRBD1
J gene: TRBJ2-5
clone size: NA
V gene: TRBV2

CDR3 DNA: TGTGCCAGCAGTTACTGGGGGCCAACCGAGCAGTACTTC
CDR3 protein: CASSYWGPTEQYF
D gene: NA
J gene: TRBJ2-7
clone size: NA
V gene: TRBV6-2/TRBV6-3

CDR3 DNA: TGTGCCAGCAGCTTAGAGACTAGCGGGAGGAGAGATACGCAGTATTTT
CDR3 protein: CASSLETSGRRDTQYF
D gene: TRBD2
J gene: TRBJ2-3
clone size: NA
V gene: TRBV7-2

CDR3 DNA: TGTGCCAGCGGTCCGGGACAGGGGTACAATGAGCAGTTCTTC
CDR3 protein: CASGPGQGYNEQFF
D gene: TRBD1
J gene: TRBJ2-1
clone size: few
V gene: TRBV11-3

CDR3 DNA: TGTGCCAGCAGTCTTAACCGACAGGCCACTGAAGCTTTCTTT
CDR3 protein: CASSLNRQATEAFF
D gene: NA
J gene: TRBJ1-1
clone size: NA
V gene: TRBV27

CDR3 DNA: TGTGCCAGCAGTTACTCGATTGGGGGCTCGGAGAACACTGAAGCTTTCTTT
CDR3 protein: CASSYSIGGSENTEAFF
D gene: NA
J gene: TRBJ1-1
clone size: NA
V gene: TRBV6-2/TRBV6-3

CDR3 DNA: TGTGCCAGTTGGGACAGATCCTATGGCTACACCTTC
CDR3 protein: CASWDRSYGYTF
D gene: TRBD1
J gene: TRBJ1-2
clone size: NA
V gene: TRBV19

CDR3 DNA: TGTGCCAGCAGCCAGAGTTTTCACTATGGCTACACCTTC
CDR3 protein: CASSQSFHYGYTF
D gene: NA
J gene: TRBJ1-2
clone size: NA
V gene: TRBV3-1/TRBV3-2

CDR3 DNA: TGTGCCAGCAGCTCGGACAGGGGCACTGAAGCTTTCTTT
CDR3 protein: CASSSDRGTEAFF
D gene: TRBD1
J gene: TRBJ1-1
clone size: NA
V gene: TRBV6-2/TRBV6-3

CDR3 DNA: TGTGCCACCGCCTCAAGGCGGGAGAGCACCGGGGAGCTGTTTTTT
CDR3 protein: CATASRRESTGELFF
D gene: TRBD2
J gene: TRBJ2-2
clone size: NA
V gene: TRBV24-1

CDR3 DNA: TGTGCCAGCAGCTTAGCTAACTACGAGCAGTACTTC
CDR3 protein: CASSLANYEQYF
D gene: NA
J gene: TRBJ2-7
clone size: NA
V gene: TRBV7-2

CDR3 DNA: TGTGCCAGCAGCTTAGACCGTCAGGGATACACCGGGGAGCTGTTTTTT
CDR3 protein: CASSLDRQGYTGELFF
D gene: NA
J gene: TRBJ2-2
clone size: NA
V gene: TRBV7-2

CDR3 DNA: TGTGCCAGCAGCTCCCGGGACAGGGTTGAGACCCAGTACTTC
CDR3 protein: CASSSRDRVETQYF
D gene: TRBD1
J gene: TRBJ2-5
clone size: few
V gene: TRBV11-3

CDR3 DNA: TGCGCCAGCAGTGAAACAGGGGGTGCAGACGAGCAGTACTTC
CDR3 protein: CASSETGGADEQYF
D gene: TRBD1
J gene: TRBJ2-7
clone size: NA
V gene: TRBV10-1

CDR3 DNA: TGTGCCAGCAGCCAGGGGACTAGCGGGTATCACTACGAGCAGTACTTC
CDR3 protein: CASSQGTSGYHYEQYF
D gene: NA
J gene: TRBJ2-7
clone size: NA
V gene: TRBV21-1

CDR3 DNA: TGTGCCAGCAGCGCCCGACTAGCGGGAGTCGATACGCAGTATTTT
CDR3 protein: CASSARLAGVDTQYF
D gene: TRBD2
J gene: TRBJ2-3
clone size: NA
V gene: TRBV9

CDR3 DNA: TGTGCCAGCAGGCGGGACTCAAAGGATACGCAGTATTTT
CDR3 protein: CASRRDSKDTQYF
D gene: NA
J gene: TRBJ2-3
clone size: NA
V gene: TRBV2

CDR3 DNA: TGTGCCAGCAGCCCCTTAGCGGGAGGGCAGTACAATGAGCAGTTCTTC
CDR3 protein: CASSPLAGGQYNEQFF
D gene: TRBD2
J gene: TRBJ2-1
clone size: NA
V gene: TRBV14

CDR3 DNA: TGTGCCAGCACCCGGACCGGGGAGCTGTTTTTT
CDR3 protein: CASTRTGELFF
D gene: NA
J gene: TRBJ2-2
clone size: NA
V gene: TRBV5-6

CDR3 DNA: TGTGCCAGCAGCTTAAACAGGGGGGACAATCAGCCCCAGCATTTT
CDR3 protein: CASSLNRGDNQPQHF
D gene: TRBD1
J gene: TRBJ1-5
clone size: NA
V gene: TRBV7-2

CDR3 DNA: TGTGCTAGTGGTTCGGGCCCTAGGCCAGCGGGTGAGCAGTTCTTC
CDR3 protein: CASGSGPRPAGEQFF
D gene: NA
J gene: TRBJ2-1
clone size: NA
V gene: TRBV12-5

CDR3 DNA: TGTGCCAGCAGCGTTACCCCCGGGACAGAAGATGAAAAACTGTTTTTT
CDR3 protein: CASSVTPGTEDEKLFF
D gene: TRBD1
J gene: TRBJ1-4
clone size: NA
V gene: TRBV9

CDR3 DNA: TGCAGCGTTGATGGGGCGGGGCCCCTTTCGGATGAGCAGTTCTTC
CDR3 protein: CSVDGAGPLSDEQFF
D gene: NA
J gene: TRBJ2-1
clone size: few
V gene: TRBV29-1

CDR3 DNA: TGTGCCAGCAGGGCCGGGACAGGGGGCAGGGAGCAGTACTTC
CDR3 protein: CASRAGTGGREQYF
D gene: TRBD1
J gene: TRBJ2-7
clone size: NA
V gene: TRBV28

CDR3 DNA: TGCGCCAGCAGCCTCCCTAGGGGAGGGAGAAGTACCGGGGAGCTGTTTTTT
CDR3 protein: CASSLPRGGRSTGELFF
D gene: TRBD2
J gene: TRBJ2-2
clone size: NA
V gene: TRBV4-1

CDR3 DNA: TGTGCCAGCAGCTTATTCCTAGCGGGAGTCTCTTGCACAGATACGCAGTATTTT
CDR3 protein: CASSLFLAGVSCTDTQYF
D gene: TRBD2
J gene: TRBJ2-3
clone size: NA
V gene: TRBV11-3

CDR3 DNA: TGTGCCAGCAGCCCCCGGTATAGCTCCTACGAGCAGTACTTC
CDR3 protein: CASSPRYSSYEQYF
D gene: NA
J gene: TRBJ2-7
clone size: NA
V gene: TRBV6-5

CDR3 DNA: TGTGCCAGCAGTCCAAAGGGACAAACCCTCTCCTACGAGCAGTACTTC
CDR3 protein: CASSPKGQTLSYEQYF
D gene: NA
J gene: TRBJ2-7
clone size: NA
V gene: TRBV27

CDR3 DNA: TGTGCCAGCAGCTCGCTAACAGGGGGTCTTGGAAACACCATATATTTT
CDR3 protein: CASSSLTGGLGNTIYF
D gene: TRBD1
J gene: TRBJ1-3
clone size: NA
V gene: TRBV11-2

CDR3 DNA: TGTGCCAGTAGTATCAGCGGGGGTTCCTACAATGAGCAGTTCTTC
CDR3 protein: CASSISGGSYNEQFF
D gene: TRBD2
J gene: TRBJ2-1
clone size: NA
V gene: TRBV19

CDR3 DNA: TGCAGTGCTAGTAGGCGGACAGGGGATGAAAAACTGTTTTTT
CDR3 protein: CSASRRTGDEKLFF
D gene: TRBD1
J gene: TRBJ1-4
clone size: NA
V gene: TRBV20-1

CDR3 DNA: TGTGCCTGGTTACCAAGAGAGGGAGCGACCCAGTACTTC
CDR3 protein: CAWLPREGATQYF
D gene: NA
J gene: TRBJ2-5
clone size: NA
V gene: TRBV30

CDR3 DNA: TGTGCCAGCAGCTCGACAGGGGGTAAAGAGACCCAGTACTTC
CDR3 protein: CASSSTGGKETQYF
D gene: TRBD1
J gene: TRBJ2-5
clone size: NA
V gene: TRBV13

CDR3 DNA: TGTGCCAGCAGCTTAGGGGGGAGGACTAGCGGGAGACGGGAGACCCAGTACTTC
CDR3 protein: CASSLGGRTSGRRETQYF
D gene: TRBD2
J gene: TRBJ2-5
clone size: NA
V gene: TRBV7-2

CDR3 DNA: TGTGCCTACACCGGGACTAGCGGGAGTTTCGGTGAGCAGTTCTTC
CDR3 protein: CAYTGTSGSFGEQFF
D gene: TRBD2
J gene: TRBJ2-1
clone size: few
V gene: TRBV30

CDR3 DNA: TGTGCCAGCAGCCCACACGGGGGGCACCGCCGGGACGGGACCAATCAGCCCCAGCATTTT
CDR3 protein: CASSPHGGHRRDGTNQPQHF
D gene: NA
J gene: TRBJ1-5
clone size: NA
V gene: TRBV9

CDR3 DNA: TGTGCCAGTAGTATAGCGGCGGGCTACAATGAGCAGTTCTTC
CDR3 protein: CASSIAAGYNEQFF
D gene: NA
J gene: TRBJ2-1
clone size: NA
V gene: TRBV19

CDR3 DNA: TGTGCCAGCAGTCTATGGGACAGGAACTACGAGCAGTACTTC
CDR3 protein: CASSLWDRNYEQYF
D gene: TRBD1
J gene: TRBJ2-7
clone size: NA
V gene: TRBV6-5

CDR3 DNA: TGCGCCAGCAGCGTGGTAGCGGGAGACAATGAGCAGTTCTTC
CDR3 protein: CASSVVAGDNEQFF
D gene: TRBD2
J gene: TRBJ2-1
clone size: few
V gene: TRBV5-1

CDR3 DNA: TGTGCCAGCAGCTTCAAGGACAGGGATGAAAAACTGTTTTTT
CDR3 protein: CASSFKDRDEKLFF
D gene: TRBD1
J gene: TRBJ1-4
clone size: NA
V gene: TRBV5-6

CDR3 DNA: TGTGCCAGCAGTTGGCCAGGGACTAACTATGGCTACACCTTC
CDR3 protein: CASSWPGTNYGYTF
D gene: NA
J gene: TRBJ1-2
clone size: NA
V gene: TRBV6-2/TRBV6-3

CDR3 DNA: TGTGCCAGCAGTACACAGGGGATGGGGCAGTACTTC
CDR3 protein: CASSTQGMGQYF
D gene: TRBD1
J gene: TRBJ2-7
clone size: NA
V gene: TRBV28

CDR3 DNA: TGTGCCAGCTCGCTGGGACAGCGGAACACTGAAGCTTTCTTT
CDR3 protein: CASSLGQRNTEAFF
D gene: TRBD1
J gene: TRBJ1-1
clone size: NA
V gene: TRBV18

CDR3 DNA: TGTGCCAGCAGCCTCCGGGACAGAAACACCATATATTTT
CDR3 protein: CASSLRDRNTIYF
D gene: NA
J gene: TRBJ1-3
clone size: NA
V gene: TRBV3-1/TRBV3-2

CDR3 DNA: TGCGCCAGCAGCTTGGTAGGGGGTACGTACAATGAGCAGTTCTTC
CDR3 protein: CASSLVGGTYNEQFF
D gene: NA
J gene: TRBJ2-1
clone size: NA
V gene: TRBV5-1

CDR3 DNA: TGTGCCAGCAGCACCTCGGACAGGACGAACACCGGGGAGCTGTTTTTT
CDR3 protein: CASSTSDRTNTGELFF
D gene: TRBD1
J gene: TRBJ2-2
clone size: once
V gene: TRBV7-9

CDR3 DNA: TGTGCCAGCAGCCAACGGGGGCAGGGGGCGGCCGGGGAGCTGTTTTTT
CDR3 protein: CASSQRGQGAAGELFF
D gene: TRBD1
J gene: TRBJ2-2
clone size: NA
V gene: TRBV3-1/TRBV3-2

CDR3 DNA: TGTGCCAGCAGTAACGGGGAGGACACTGAAGCTTTCTTT
CDR3 protein: CASSNGEDTEAFF
D gene: NA
J gene: TRBJ1-1
clone size: NA
V gene: TRBV25-1

CDR3 DNA: TGTGCCAGCAGCGCCAGACCGGGACTAAACAATGAGCAGTTCTTC
CDR3 protein: CASSARPGLNNEQFF
D gene: TRBD2
J gene: TRBJ2-1
clone size: NA
V gene: TRBV9

CDR3 DNA: TGTGCCAGTAGTGTGTGGCTGGGACTAGCGGAAGAGACCCAGTACTTC
CDR3 protein: CASSVWLGLAEETQYF
D gene: TRBD2
J gene: TRBJ2-5
clone size: NA
V gene: TRBV19

CDR3 DNA: TGTGCCAGCAGTATACTTAGCGGTGCCTACGAGCAGTACTTC
CDR3 protein: CASSILSGAYEQYF
D gene: NA
J gene: TRBJ2-7
clone size: NA
V gene: TRBV28

CDR3 DNA: TGTGCCAGCAGTTACCCCTTGCGGGAGGGAACCTACGAGCAGTACTTC
CDR3 protein: CASSYPLREGTYEQYF
D gene: TRBD2
J gene: TRBJ2-7
clone size: NA
V gene: TRBV6-5

CDR3 DNA: TGTGCCAGCACACCGGGACTAGTCTCTTACGAGCAGTACTTC
CDR3 protein: CASTPGLVSYEQYF
D gene: TRBD2
J gene: TRBJ2-7
clone size: NA
V gene: TRBV9

CDR3 DNA: TGTGCCACCAGTGTGGCAAAGAACACCGGGGAGCTGTTTTTT
CDR3 protein: CATSVAKNTGELFF
D gene: NA
J gene: TRBJ2-2
clone size: NA
V gene: TRBV24-1

CDR3 DNA: TGTGCCACCAGTGACCCGGGTACCGGGGACAATGAGCAGTTCTTC
CDR3 protein: CATSDPGTGDNEQFF
D gene: NA
J gene: TRBJ2-1
clone size: NA
V gene: TRBV24-1

CDR3 DNA: TGTGCCACCAGTGAGGACAACCAAGAGACCCAGTACTTC
CDR3 protein: CATSEDNQETQYF
D gene: NA
J gene: TRBJ2-5
clone size: NA
V gene: TRBV24-1